This T cell receptor beta chain was observed in a study of relationships among human T cell subsets. Overall study results and limits: Over 55% of CD8+ cytotoxic sequences came from clones with over 100 reads.

About this clonotype: The antigen remains unidentified.

This CDR3 has 14 amino acids. Trimming took off 5 bases at V and 4 bases at J, with 15 bases between the two ends. The germline gives CDR1 SGHAT, CDR2 FQNNGV. The T cell receptor alpha and beta CDR3 regions were amplified from mRNA by semiquantitative ARM-PCR. ARM-PCR used tagged nested gene-specific primers, then communal superprimers for exponential amplification. First-round products served as template after exonuclease removal of nested primers. MiXCR, run by TCRdb on the multiplex PCR reads, gives a single entry per CDR3 protein. Among 8,500 to 10,000 distinct CDR3 sequences, about 52% were seen once, and the ten largest hold 4% to 5.5%. From the CD45RA-negative fraction, anti-CD45RO beads picked out CD45RA-RO+ memory T cells.

This TCR came from a man between 35 and 55 years old in good health. The sequenced material came from memory T cells sorted from blood. This rearrangement joins TRBV11-2 to TRBJ2-7; D unclear. CDR3 amino acids: CASSPREAIYEQYF. As DNA, the CDR3 is TGTGCCAGCAGCCCCCGAGAGGCTATTTACGAGCAGTACTTC.